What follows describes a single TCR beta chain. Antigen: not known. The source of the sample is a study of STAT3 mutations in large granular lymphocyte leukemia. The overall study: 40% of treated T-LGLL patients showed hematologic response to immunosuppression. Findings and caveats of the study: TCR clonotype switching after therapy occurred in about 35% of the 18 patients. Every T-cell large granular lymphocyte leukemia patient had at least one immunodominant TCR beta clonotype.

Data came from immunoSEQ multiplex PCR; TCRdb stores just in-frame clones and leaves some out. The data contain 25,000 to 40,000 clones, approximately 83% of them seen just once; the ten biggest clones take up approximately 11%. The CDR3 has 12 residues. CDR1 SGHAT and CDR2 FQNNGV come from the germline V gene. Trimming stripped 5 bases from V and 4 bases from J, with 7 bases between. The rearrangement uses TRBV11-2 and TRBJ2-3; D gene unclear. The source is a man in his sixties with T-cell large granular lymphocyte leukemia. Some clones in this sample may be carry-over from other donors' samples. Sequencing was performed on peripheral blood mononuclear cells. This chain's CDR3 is CASSLYADTQYF. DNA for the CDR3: TGTGCCAGCAGCCTCTACGCAGATACGCAGTATTTT.